This T cell receptor (beta chain) was sequenced in a study of shared clonotypes between healthy human individuals (dated by TCRdb to about 2020). Regarding the study in general: The cohort included three men and two women between 18 and 49 years of age. For each donor, CD4 naive and CD4 memory were each run on three plates, CD8 naive on two plates, and CD8 memory on one plate. To estimate repertoire size and how much clonotypes are shared between individuals, the study performed deep sequencing of blood TCR repertoires from a few healthy adults. Libraries were prepared and TCR repertoires were sequenced by different laboratories using diverse techniques, in order to increase sequencing depth and limit assay-specific biases. Leukapheresis yielded between about 0.9 and 9.5 billion PBMCs per donor. Study-wide findings and limitations: Only blood was sampled, and tissue TCR repertoires likely differ from those in blood. Because the study included only a small number of donors, the genetic and exposure-history diversity represented was limited. Naive subsets generally had larger estimated clonotype richness than memory subsets did. Based on pairwise subsampling, the degree of clonotype sharing among donors was expected to be affected by sequencing depth. Rarefaction of sorted-subset datasets indicated incomplete sequencing despite the large sequencing depth. About 5% of naive CD4, approximately 3.7% of naive CD8, about 2.4% of memory CD4, and 0.35% to 0.4% of memory CD8 clonotypes were shared across several donors. Compared with non-shared clonotypes, clonotypes shared by all four sorted-subset donors had higher generation probabilities.

Its CDR3 holds 16 amino acids, cysteine through phenylalanine. Just the 48-base CDR3 DNA is kept, in frame starting at base 1. V is cut by 0 bases and J by 0 bases, and the space between the germline ends is 8 bases. The germline V gene (reference sequence) sets CDR1 to SEHNR and CDR2 to FQNEAQ. Donors were healthy HIV-negative adults with no recently reported acute infections or vaccinations. Only Caucasian adults living in Nashville, Tennessee, USA were represented among the donors. CD4+ T cells were enriched through magnetic negative selection, after which naive cells were positively selected on CD45RA and the remaining negative fraction served as the memory subset. Blood was obtained by leukapheresis, after which PBMCs were separated by Ficoll-Histopaque density gradient centrifugation and cryopreserved in liquid nitrogen vapor phase. Purity and quantity of every magnetically sorted T cell population were checked by analytical flow cytometry. From each sorted fraction, genomic DNA was isolated and quantified by UV absorbance on a Nanodrop 2000c.

Points on this clone: The antigen this receptor binds is unknown. Within one base of it there is no much larger clone, and no base qualities were kept.

Using the deep immunoSEQ assay, TCR CDR3 regions were amplified from genomic DNA by multiplex PCR. Genomic DNA extracted from each cell subset was distributed evenly over all wells of several immunoSEQ 96-well plates, and each plate served as one replicate. For sorted subsets, about 210 ng of genomic DNA, equivalent to tens of thousands of T cell genomes, went into each replicate PCR. The purified libraries were quantified using a Qubit 3.0 fluorometer, sized with a Bioanalyzer 2100, and then quantified again using the KAPA Library Quantification kit. Every immunoSEQ 96-well plate was sequenced on a dedicated single-read 150-cycle Illumina NextSeq 550 flow cell. For the original study's pipeline: Because the immunoSEQ output held only junctional sequences and lacked quality scores, the filtering could not match the filtering applied to full-length reads. Sequences were annotated with PyIR, a Python wrapper for IgBLAST v1.9, and V/J genes and CDR3 were assigned using IMGT germline references. Reads with weak V/J assignments (E-value above 1e-6), missing CDR3, stop codons, out-of-frame junctions, or ambiguous translated residues were removed. V3J clonotypes were defined as sequences sharing the same inferred V gene, J gene, and CDR3 amino acid sequence. The percentage overlap between two repertoires was calculated by dividing the number of shared unique clonotypes by the size of the smaller repertoire. Richness of each repertoire was evaluated using RTK rarefaction, the Chao1 estimator, and Recon v2.1 estimates of unobserved clonotypes. For all TCRbeta clonotypes obtained by the gDNA method from several donors, generation probabilities were computed with OLGA. TCRdb provides this immuneACCESS table in a form limited to in-frame rearrangements. Some clones are lacking; in checked studies, under half of them reflect an unresolved V gene, and why the rest are absent is not known. The V and J calls and the clone size are those of that table, but D and trimming were determined from the DNA. A total of some 500,000 clones appear in this sample, 95% to 97% of them only once. Jointly, the top ten make up approximately 0.06% of the sample.

The sample was naive CD4+ T cells sorted from blood. The cell subset or site label here, explained by the study, means: CD45RA+ positively selected. The V gene is TRBV7-9 and the J gene is TRBJ1-4, with no reliable assignment of the D segment. The source is a woman aged 30 to 39 in good health. At the DNA level, the sequence is TGTGCCAGCAGCTTAGCCAGCCCTGCAACTAATGAAAAACTGTTTTTT. Translated, it reads CASSLASPATNEKLFF.